These T cell receptor beta chains were read from a single sample in a study of human T cells and chemical hapten exposure. TCRdb fed the RACE reads into MiXCR, producing one record per CDR3 protein. The sample gives approximately 81,000 distinct CDR3 sequences, about 8.6% of which show up once; approximately 1.5% is in the top ten. The specimen was whole blood. These receptors were obtained from a male donor in good health. Some clones in this sample may be carry-over from other donors' samples. Each CDR3 is given with its conserved first and last residue. D genes are given only for firm matches. Clone size, where shown, is once, few, many, or a class for clones that have expanded.

size	D	V	J	DNA	CDR3
many	-	TRBV4-2	TRBJ1-1	TGTGCCAGCAGCCCCCATTTACGAGTCCAGGGCAGGTTGAACACTGAAGCTTTCTTT	CASSPHLRVQGRLNTEAFF
few	-	TRBV12-3/TRBV12-4	TRBJ2-2	TGTGCCAGCAGTCTAGTTCCTCCCGGGGAGCTGTTTTTT	CASSLVPPGELFF
few	-	TRBV15	TRBJ2-2	TGTGCCACCAGGAGAGATGCGCGCCGCTGGCACACCGGGGAGCTGTTTTTT	CATRRDARRWHTGELFF
many	TRBD1	TRBV11-2	TRBJ2-7	TGTGCCAGCAGCTTAGGGACAGGGTCCTACGAGCAGTACTTC	CASSLGTGSYEQYF
few	TRBD2	TRBV7-2	TRBJ2-2	TGTGCCAGCAGCCTACTAGCGGTGAACACCGGGGAGCTGTTTTTT	CASSLLAVNTGELFF
-	-	TRBV20-1	TRBJ2-7	TGCAGTGCTAGAACACTAGGGGTGTACGAGCAGTACTTC	CSARTLGVYEQYF
-	-	TRBV11-2	TRBJ1-5	TGTGCCAGCAGCTTAGAACAGGGAGGAAATCAGCCCCAGCATTTT	CASSLEQGGNQPQHF
few	-	TRBV7-9	TRBJ1-1	TGTGCCTGCATTTCGTCGGGTTACGCTTTCTTT	CACISSGYAFF
few	-	TRBV6-5	TRBJ2-7	TGTGCCAGCAGTCCAGGCCGGGGAAAATACGAGCAGTACTTC	CASSPGRGKYEQYF
few	-	TRBV7-9	TRBJ1-1	TGTGCCAGCAGCTTAGGACACTTACAGAACACTGAAGCTTTCTTT	CASSLGHLQNTEAFF
-	-	TRBV5-1	TRBJ2-5	TGCGCCAGCAGCAGGGATGGGCTAAGACAAGAGACCCAGTACTTC	CASSRDGLRQETQYF
many	TRBD1	TRBV20-1	TRBJ1-4	TGCAGTGCTAGGGTAGGGGGCTTTGGTGAAAAACTGTTTTTT	CSARVGGFGEKLFF
few	-	TRBV7-2	TRBJ2-3	TGTGCCAGCAGCGCCCCTAGGTCTAAAGATACGCAGTATTTT	CASSAPRSKDTQYF
few	-	TRBV30	TRBJ1-4	TGTGCCTGGAGTCAGGGACTAGCTAATGAAAAACTGTTTTTT	CAWSQGLANEKLFF
many	TRBD1	TRBV6-5	TRBJ1-6	TGTGCCAGCAGTTACTCGACAGGGGTAAGCTCACCCCTCCACTTT	CASSYSTGVSSPLHF
-	-	TRBV20-1	TRBJ2-3	TGCAGTGCTCTTTACACAGAACACAGCACAGATACGCAGTATTTT	CSALYTEHSTDTQYF
-	-	TRBV6-5	TRBJ2-1	TGTGCCAGCAACGCCGGCGTTGGGGAGCAGTTCTTC	CASNAGVGEQFF
-	-	TRBV2	TRBJ1-1	TGTGCCAGCATCGGATTGGGTTCGGCTGAAGCTTTCTTT	CASIGLGSAEAFF
few	TRBD2	TRBV7-2	TRBJ2-5	TGTGCCAGCAGCTTCCCAGCTAGCGGGGGGGCACCCGAGACCCAGTACTTC	CASSFPASGGAPETQYF
many	-	TRBV6-5	TRBJ2-6	TGTGCCAGCAGCCGAGGGGACCCTGGGGCCAACGTCCTGACTTTC	CASSRGDPGANVLTF
many	-	TRBV10-3	TRBJ2-3	TGTGCCATCCTACACGGTTTGACAGATACGCAGTATTTT	CAILHGLTDTQYF
many	-	TRBV2	TRBJ1-4	TGTGCCAGCAGACGCCTGGATAATGAAAAACTGTTTTTT	CASRRLDNEKLFF
few	-	TRBV6-6	TRBJ1-5	TGTGCCAGCAGTTCCGCTATCAATCAGCCCCAGCATTTT	CASSSAINQPQHF
many	-	TRBV10-3	TRBJ2-1	TGTGCCATCAGGTCGGCTAGCGCAAATGAGCAGTTCTTC	CAIRSASANEQFF
many	-	TRBV3-1	TRBJ2-7	TGTGCCAGCAGCCCGCCCGGGGACCCCTACGAGCAGTACTTC	CASSPPGDPYEQYF
-	-	TRBV2	TRBJ2-3	TGTGCCAGCAACGGTAACACAGATACGCAGTATTTT	CASNGNTDTQYF
many	-	TRBV29-1	TRBJ1-2	TGCAGCTCCCCCTCCGGGGGGGGCCAGTATGGCTACACCTTC	CSSPSGGGQYGYTF
-	TRBD1	TRBV5-1	TRBJ2-2	TGCGCCAGCAGCTTGGACGGGACAGCCACCGGGGAGCTGTTTTTT	CASSLDGTATGELFF
many	-	TRBV18	TRBJ2-3	TGTGCCAGCTCACCCGGGAGTCCCACAGATACGCAGTATTTT	CASSPGSPTDTQYF
-	-	TRBV6-6	TRBJ2-5	TGTGCCAGCAGTTACTCCGGGATAGGAGAGACCCAGTACTTC	CASSYSGIGETQYF
few	-	TRBV27	TRBJ2-7	TGTGCCAGCAGTATAATTCCAGGGTCCTACGAGCAGTACTTC	CASSIIPGSYEQYF
-	-	TRBV29-1	TRBJ1-1	TGCAGCGGCGGACAGACGAACACTGAAGCTTTCTTT	CSGGQTNTEAFF
-	TRBD1	TRBV29-1	TRBJ2-5	TGCAGCGTTGAACACCCACTTGGCGACAGGGATCAAGAGACCCAGTACTTC	CSVEHPLGDRDQETQYF
few	TRBD2	TRBV6-5	TRBJ2-3	TGTGCCAGCATCCCAATAGCGGGAGGCACAGATACGCAGTATTTT	CASIPIAGGTDTQYF
few	-	TRBV19	TRBJ2-7	TGTGCCAGTAGTATAGATGGATTCGGGAACAGGGAAAGCCACGAGCAGTACTTC	CASSIDGFGNRESHEQYF
many	TRBD1	TRBV5-4	TRBJ2-4	TGTGCCAGCAGCACACAGGGGGCGGGGAACATTCAGTACTTC	CASSTQGAGNIQYF
few	TRBD2	TRBV4-3	TRBJ2-3	TGCGCCAGCAGCCAAGCTAGCGGGAACACAGATACGCAGTATTTT	CASSQASGNTDTQYF
-	TRBD1	TRBV12-3/TRBV12-4	TRBJ1-3	TGTGCCAGCAGGGTACAGGGGTCTATCCTCTCTGGAAACACCATATATTTT	CASRVQGSILSGNTIYF
few	TRBD1	TRBV14	TRBJ2-6	TGTGCCAGCAGCCCCTGGACAGGGTCTGGGGCCAACGTCCTGACTTTC	CASSPWTGSGANVLTF
-	-	TRBV7-9	TRBJ2-2	TGTGCCCCTCGGGTCGCGAACACCGGGGAGCTGTTTTTT	CAPRVANTGELFF
few	-	TRBV12-3/TRBV12-4	TRBJ1-1	TGTGCCAGCAGCATCGGACAGTTACTTGAAGCTTTCTTT	CASSIGQLLEAFF
-	-	TRBV27	TRBJ2-3	TGTGCCAGCAGTTCCCCTTCCGGCACAGATACGCAGTATTTT	CASSSPSGTDTQYF
few	TRBD1	TRBV6-2/TRBV6-3	TRBJ1-2	TGTGCCAGCAGTACCCTTGGACAGGGAGGGTCCTATGGCTACACCTTC	CASSTLGQGGSYGYTF
few	-	TRBV20-1	TRBJ2-7	TGCAGTGCTAGGGAACACCTATTAGCCGAGCAGTACTTC	CSAREHLLAEQYF
few	-	TRBV14	TRBJ2-5	TGTGCCAGCAGCCGACATGAGACCCAGTACTTC	CASSRHETQYF
-	TRBD1	TRBV6-1	TRBJ1-6	TGTGCCAGTGGGGACAGGGAGTATAATTCACCCCTCCACTTT	CASGDREYNSPLHF
many	TRBD2	TRBV29-1	TRBJ2-3	TGCAGCGTTCGCCGGACTAGCGGGAGAACAGATACGCAGTATTTT	CSVRRTSGRTDTQYF
-	-	TRBV11-2	TRBJ1-5	TGTGCCAGCAGCACACAGGGTAGCAATCAGCCCCAGCATTTT	CASSTQGSNQPQHF
-	-	TRBV5-1	TRBJ1-1	TGCGCCAGCAGCCCAGACAGTGGGATGAACACTGAAGCTTTCTTT	CASSPDSGMNTEAFF
-	TRBD2	TRBV28	TRBJ2-7	TGTGCCAGCAGTTACGGGACTAGCGCTTCCTCCTACGAGCAGTACTTC	CASSYGTSASSYEQYF
few	-	TRBV29-1	TRBJ1-2	TGCAGCGTGGAAAGGGGATTCTATGGCTACACCTTC	CSVERGFYGYTF
few	-	TRBV30	TRBJ1-1	TGTGCCTGGAGTGGAGGGACGGTTTTTAACACTGAAGCTTTCTTT	CAWSGGTVFNTEAFF
-	TRBD2	TRBV6-2/TRBV6-3	TRBJ2-4	TGTGCCAGCAGCCCGGGACTAGCGGGGGGCCGGGACATTCAGTACTTC	CASSPGLAGGRDIQYF
many	TRBD1	TRBV20-1	TRBJ1-1	TGCAGTGCTAGAGGCGGACAGGGGGACACTGAAGCTTTCTTT	CSARGGQGDTEAFF
many	-	TRBV7-2	TRBJ2-4	TGTGCCAGCAGCCCAGACCGAAACATTCAGTACTTC	CASSPDRNIQYF
few	-	TRBV12-3/TRBV12-4	TRBJ2-7	TGTGCCAGCAGTCCTGCGGCAGGGGACTACTACGAGCAGTACTTC	CASSPAAGDYYEQYF
-	TRBD1	TRBV4-3	TRBJ2-2	TGCGCCAGCAGCCATGACGGACAGGGTGCCGCCGGGGAGCTGTTTTTT	CASSHDGQGAAGELFF
few	-	TRBV2	TRBJ1-1	TGTGCCAGCAGTGGAGACACTGAAGCTTTCTTT	CASSGDTEAFF
-	-	TRBV18	TRBJ1-1	TGTGCCAGCTCACCACAAGGGAACACTGAAGCTTTCTTT	CASSPQGNTEAFF
many	TRBD1	TRBV7-9	TRBJ2-7	TGTGCCAGCAGCCCAACGGGACAGCCCTACGAGCAGTACTTC	CASSPTGQPYEQYF